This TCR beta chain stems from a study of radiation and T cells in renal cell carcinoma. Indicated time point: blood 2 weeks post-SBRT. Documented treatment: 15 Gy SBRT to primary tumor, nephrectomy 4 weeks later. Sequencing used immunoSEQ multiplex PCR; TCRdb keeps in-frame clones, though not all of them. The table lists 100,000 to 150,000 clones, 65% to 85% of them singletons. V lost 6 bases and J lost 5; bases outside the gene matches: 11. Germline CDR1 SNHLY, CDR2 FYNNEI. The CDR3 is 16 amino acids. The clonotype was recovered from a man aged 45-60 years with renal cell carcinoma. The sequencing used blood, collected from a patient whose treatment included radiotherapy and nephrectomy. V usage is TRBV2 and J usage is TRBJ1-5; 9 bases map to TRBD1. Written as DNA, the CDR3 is TGTGCCAGCAGGGGCGCCACAGGGGGCGTTTATCAGCCCCAGCATTTT. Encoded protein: CASRGATGGVYQPQHF.